The clone carrying this TCR beta chain was picked up one time. Its target is unknown. These data originate in a study of shared clonotypes between healthy human individuals. The wider study: The study enrolled a couple of women and three men aged 18 to 49. Per-donor plates numbered three CD4 naive, three CD4 memory, two CD8 naive and one CD8 memory.

Generated by immunoSEQ multiplex PCR, the TCRdb table keeps only in-frame clones and is missing some. Counted here are 2 million to 3 million clones, 90% to 95% occurring once; the ten biggest clones make up around 0.14%. Trimming removed 2 bases from V and 1 base from J; junction bases left unmatched: 4. Germline-derived CDR1 and CDR2 are SGHRS and YFSETQ. The CDR3 is 15 amino acids. Points from the study as a whole: Rarefaction indicated that sorted-subset sequencing remained incomplete although depth was large. Limited genetic and exposure-history diversity came from having few donors.

The J gene is TRBJ1-1, the V gene TRBV5-1, with 8 bases fitting TRBD1. The TCR originated in a man aged 18 to 30 in good health. What was sequenced was naive CD4+ T cells sorted from blood. Subset defined: CD45RA+ positively selected. The DNA of the CDR3 is TGCGCCAGCAGCTTTTCGGGACAGGCGAACACTGAAGCTTTCTTT. This gives the protein CASSFSGQANTEAFF.